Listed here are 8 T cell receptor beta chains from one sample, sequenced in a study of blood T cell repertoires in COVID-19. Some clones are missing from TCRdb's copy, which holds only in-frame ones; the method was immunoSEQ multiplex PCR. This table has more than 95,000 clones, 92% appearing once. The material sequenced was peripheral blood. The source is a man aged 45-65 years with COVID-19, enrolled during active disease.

CDR3 amino acids: CASSTLWNEKLFF. In DNA form, the CDR3 reads TGTGCCAGCAGCACCCTATGGAATGAAAAACTGTTTTTT. This chain uses TRBV7-9 with TRBJ1-4; D gene ambiguous. V was trimmed by 5 bases and J by 5 bases, leaving 9 bases between them. Germline V CDR1 and CDR2: SEHNR, FQNEAQ (reference sequence). The CDR3 contains 13 residues.

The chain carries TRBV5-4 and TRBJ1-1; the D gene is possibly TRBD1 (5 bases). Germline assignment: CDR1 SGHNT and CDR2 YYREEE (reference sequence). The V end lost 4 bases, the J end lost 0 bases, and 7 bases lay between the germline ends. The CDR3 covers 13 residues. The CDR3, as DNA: TGTGCCAGCAGCCAGGGATTGAACACTGAAGCTTTCTTT. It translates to CASSQGLNTEAFF.

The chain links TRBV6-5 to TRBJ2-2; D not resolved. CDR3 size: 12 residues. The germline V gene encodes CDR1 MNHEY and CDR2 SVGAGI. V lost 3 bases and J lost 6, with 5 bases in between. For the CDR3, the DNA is TGTGCCAGCAGTTATATTGCCGGGGAGCTGTTTTTT. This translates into CASSYIAGELFF.

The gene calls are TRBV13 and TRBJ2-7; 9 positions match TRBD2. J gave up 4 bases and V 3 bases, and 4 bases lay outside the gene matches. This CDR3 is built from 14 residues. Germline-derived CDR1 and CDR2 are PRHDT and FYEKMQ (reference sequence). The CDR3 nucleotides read TGTGCCAGCAGCTTTAGCGGGAGTCTGTACGAGCAGTACTTC. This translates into CASSFSGSLYEQYF. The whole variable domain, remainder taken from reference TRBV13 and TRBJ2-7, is AAGVIQSPRHLIKEKRETATLKCYPIPRHDTVYWYQQGPGQDPQFLISFYEKMQSDKGSIPDRFSAQQFSDYHSELNMSSLELGDSALYFCASSFSGSLYEQYFGPGTRLTVT.

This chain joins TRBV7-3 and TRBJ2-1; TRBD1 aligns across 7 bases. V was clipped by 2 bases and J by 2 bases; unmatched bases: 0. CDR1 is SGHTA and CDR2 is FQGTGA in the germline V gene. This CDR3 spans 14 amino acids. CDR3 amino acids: CASSLGQAYNEQFF. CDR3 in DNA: TGTGCCAGCAGCTTAGGACAGGCCTACAATGAGCAGTTCTTC. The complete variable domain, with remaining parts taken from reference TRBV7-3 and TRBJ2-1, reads GAGVSQTPSNKVTEKGKYVELRCDPISGHTALYWYRQSLGQGPEFLIYFQGTGAADDSGLPNDRFFAVRPEGSVSTLKIQRTERGDSAVYLCASSLGQAYNEQFFGPGTRLTVL.

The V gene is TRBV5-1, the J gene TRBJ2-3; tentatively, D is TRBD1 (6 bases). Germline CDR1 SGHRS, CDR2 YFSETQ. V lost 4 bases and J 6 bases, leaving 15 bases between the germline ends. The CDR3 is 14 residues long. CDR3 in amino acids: CASSPWGLRDTQYF. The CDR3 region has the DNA TGCGCCAGCAGCCCCTGGGGGCTTCGGGATACGCAGTATTTT.

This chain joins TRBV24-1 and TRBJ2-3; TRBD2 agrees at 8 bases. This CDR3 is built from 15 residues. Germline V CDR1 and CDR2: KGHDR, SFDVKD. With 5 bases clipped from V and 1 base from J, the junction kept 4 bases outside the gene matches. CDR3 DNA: TGTGCCACCAGTGGAGCGGGAGTCGGCACAGATACGCAGTATTTT. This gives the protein CATSGAGVGTDTQYF.

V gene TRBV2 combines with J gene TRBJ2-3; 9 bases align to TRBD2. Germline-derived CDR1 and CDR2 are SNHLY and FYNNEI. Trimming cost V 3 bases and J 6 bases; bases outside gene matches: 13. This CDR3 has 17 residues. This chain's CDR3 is CASSDIRGLARSDTQYF. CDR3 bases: TGTGCCAGCAGTGACATTAGGGGACTAGCCCGTAGTGATACGCAGTATTTT. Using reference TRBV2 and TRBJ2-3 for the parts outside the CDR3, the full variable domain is EPEVTQTPSHQVTQMGQEVILRCVPISNHLYFYWYRQILGQKVEFLVSFYNNEISEKSEIFDDQFSVERPDGSNFTLKIRSTKLEDSAMYFCASSDIRGLARSDTQYFGPGTRLTVL.